A selection of T cell receptor beta chains follows, all from one sample in a study of blood T cells in healthy people across ages. TCRdb reprocessed the 5' RACE reads with MiXCR, giving one entry per CDR3 protein. The sample comprises fewer than 950,000 distinct CDR3 sequences, 30% to 45% of which are singletons, and approximately 13% rests with the top ten. Sequencing input: blood. Source of these receptors: a man aged 18 to 30 in good health. Each CDR3 is given with its conserved first and last residue. The D gene is left open where the match is weak. The listing skips clone size in some rows; elsewhere it reads once, few, many or a size class.

clone_size d_call j_call v_call cdr3_aa cdr3_nt
many TRBD1 TRBJ2-5 TRBV12-3/TRBV12-4 CASSLFGTGDETQYF TGTGCCAGCAGTTTATTTGGGACAGGGGATGAGACCCAGTACTTC
. . TRBJ2-1 TRBV9 CASSAGTRLYDEQFF TGTGCCAGCAGCGCCGGGACACGGCTTTATGATGAGCAGTTCTTC
few TRBD1 TRBJ1-1 TRBV7-9 CASSRDSGGEAFF TGTGCCAGCAGCCGCGACTCAGGGGGCGAAGCTTTCTTT
few . TRBJ2-7 TRBV7-8 CASSLSESYEQYF TGTGCCAGCAGCTTATCGGAGAGCTACGAGCAGTACTTC
few . TRBJ1-4 TRBV7-9 CASSLSGRTNEKLFF TGTGCCAGCAGCTTATCGGGCAGGACTAATGAAAAACTGTTTTTT
few TRBD1 TRBJ1-1 TRBV3-1 CASSPHGQGGAFF TGTGCCAGCAGCCCCCACGGACAGGGGGGAGCTTTCTTT
. . TRBJ1-6 TRBV5-5 CASSPLDTYNSPLHF TGTGCCAGCAGCCCACTGGATACCTATAATTCACCCCTCCACTTT
few TRBD1 TRBJ2-3 TRBV27 CASSLRDRVRNTQYF TGTGCCAGCAGTTTGAGGGACAGGGTTAGAAATACGCAGTATTTT
. TRBD1 TRBJ1-2 TRBV9 CASSVVESGTGICGYTF TGTGCCAGCAGCGTAGTCGAGTCCGGGACAGGGATTTGTGGCTACACCTTC
few . TRBJ2-3 TRBV5-1 CASSVGPSTDTQYF TGTGCCAGCAGTGTCGGCCCTAGCACAGATACGCAGTATTTT
. . TRBJ2-7 TRBV25-1 CASSDRTLVSYEQYF TGTGCCAGCAGTGACAGGACGCTAGTTTCCTACGAGCAGTACTTC
once . TRBJ1-1 TRBV25-1 CASSEYGPREAFF TGTGCCAGCAGTGAATATGGGCCCCGGGAAGCTTTCTTT
. . TRBJ1-4 TRBV4-3 CASSQAQAAATNEKLFF TGCGCCAGCAGCCAAGCCCAGGCCGCTGCAACTAATGAAAAACTGTTTTTT
. . TRBJ2-3 TRBV6-5 CASSYSRSRSYSTDTQYF TGTGCCAGCAGTTACTCGCGCAGTCGCTCATATAGCACAGATACGCAGTATTTT
. . TRBJ2-7 TRBV12-3/TRBV12-4 CASTPGRTYEQYF TGTGCCAGCACCCCCGGACGGACCTACGAGCAGTACTTC
. . TRBJ2-1 TRBV30 CAWSAGHNEQFF TGTGCCTGGAGTGCCGGTCATAATGAGCAGTTCTTC
. TRBD1 TRBJ1-5 TRBV15 CATSSRTGGNNSNQPQHF TGTGCCACCAGCAGCAGGACAGGGGGAAACAATAGCAATCAGCCCCAGCATTTT